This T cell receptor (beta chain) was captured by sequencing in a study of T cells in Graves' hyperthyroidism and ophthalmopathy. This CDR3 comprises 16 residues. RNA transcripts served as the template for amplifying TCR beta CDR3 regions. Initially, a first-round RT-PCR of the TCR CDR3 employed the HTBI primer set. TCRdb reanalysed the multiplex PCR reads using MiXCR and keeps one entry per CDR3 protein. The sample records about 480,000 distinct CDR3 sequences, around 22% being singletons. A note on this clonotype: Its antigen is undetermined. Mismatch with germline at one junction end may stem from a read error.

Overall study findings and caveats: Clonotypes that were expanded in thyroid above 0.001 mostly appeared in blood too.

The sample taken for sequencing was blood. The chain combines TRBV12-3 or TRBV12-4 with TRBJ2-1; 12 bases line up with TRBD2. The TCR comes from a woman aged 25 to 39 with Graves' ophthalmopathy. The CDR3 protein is CASSTERGLAGNEKFF. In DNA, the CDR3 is TGTGCCAGCAGTACCGAGAGGGGACTAGCGGGTAATGAGAAGTTCTTC.